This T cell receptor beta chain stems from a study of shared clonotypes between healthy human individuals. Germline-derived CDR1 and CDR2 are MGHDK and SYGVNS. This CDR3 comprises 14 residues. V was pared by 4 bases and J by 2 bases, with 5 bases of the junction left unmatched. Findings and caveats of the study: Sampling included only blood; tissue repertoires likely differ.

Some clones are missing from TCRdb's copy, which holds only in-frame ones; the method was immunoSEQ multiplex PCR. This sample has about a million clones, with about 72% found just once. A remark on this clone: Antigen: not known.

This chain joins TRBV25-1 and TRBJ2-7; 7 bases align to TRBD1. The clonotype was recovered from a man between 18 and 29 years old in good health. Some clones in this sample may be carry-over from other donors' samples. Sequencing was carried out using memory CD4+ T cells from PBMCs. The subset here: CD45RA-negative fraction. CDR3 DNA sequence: TGTGCCAGCAGTGCTGACAGGGCCCCCTACGAGCAGTACTTC. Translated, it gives CASSADRAPYEQYF.